This TCR beta chain is drawn from a study of blood T cell repertoires in COVID-19 (dated by TCRdb to the early 2020s). Background on the whole study: Samples from collaborators originated in the United States, Italy and Spain and spanned both the acute and convalescent phases of COVID-19. The sample metadata nearly always contained a de-identified subject ID, COVID-19 status, age in years and sex. The material from the prospective study consisted of cDNA or gDNA derived from T cells, B-cell-depleted T cells, or PBMCs. Where available, HLA class I and class II types were taken from metadata supplied by the sample provider and were not determined by assay-based typing. Subjects who had been exposed to COVID-19, were actively infected with it, or had recovered from it provided the deeply sampled blood TCRbeta repertoires that made up the dataset. The samples were drawn from two sources: the first 160 participants of the ongoing ImmuneRACE study, and 1,000 to 1,500 subjects contributed by 6 global collaborators. A freely available public database, intended as a resource for researchers studying the immune response to SARS-CoV-2, is where the repertoires were released. On the study overall, not on this receptor specifically: How much clinical and demographic metadata was included differed by source and by participant, and the metadata was provided uncurated.

Enrolling through a virtual design, the prospective study's participants ranged in age from roughly 18 to 100 years and lived across roughly 24 United States geographic areas. In the prospective study, cohorts were assigned on the basis of participant-reported clinical history obtained from a screening survey and a study questionnaire. For ImmuneRACE Cohort 3, a participant was defined as recovered based on two consecutive negative NP/OP PCR tests, clearance by a healthcare professional, or resolution of symptoms. In the prospective study, whole blood, serum and a nasopharyngeal or oropharyngeal swab were collected from each participant by mobile phlebotomists. Additional blood draws and questionnaires over an approximately two-month period could optionally be provided by prospective study participants. Prospective study blood samples were shipped either frozen or at room temperature before DNA extraction.

Regarding this clone: It has no known antigen specificity. The sample holds no much larger clone one base away, and base qualities are not on file.

From V the trimming removes 0 bases and from J it removes 2 bases, while the gene matches leave 4 bases of the junction unaccounted for. From cysteine to phenylalanine, the CDR3 is 15 amino acids long. The retained sequence is limited to the CDR3, 45 bases, with the frame set at the first base. CDR1 is given as SGHRS and CDR2 as YFSETQ, both from the germline V gene. TCRbeta CDR3 regions were amplified from genomic DNA using the immunoSEQ Assay, a bias-controlled multiplex PCR. In the paper's pipeline: Nucleated cell counts per sample were estimated from amplification of reference gene primers within the assay. To quantify the absolute abundance of each unique TCRbeta CDR3 rearrangement, sequence reads were collapsed and filtered. For each sample, productive Simpson clonality was calculated by taking the square root of Simpson's diversity index across productive rearrangements. TCRdb carries this immuneACCESS record with in-frame sequences only. Its versions omit some clonotypes, under half of them owing to an unresolved V gene in the studies checked, with the rest unexplained. The DNA was the basis for D and trimming; V, J and clone size are from that table. Here the sample has hundreds of thousands of clones; around 90% occur a single time. Clones ranked in the top ten supply around 1% of the sample.

Input material: PBMCs or T cells enriched from blood (not recorded which). The rearranged segments are TRBV5-1 and TRBJ2-7; TRBD2 matches 8 bases in the middle. The receptor comes from a woman aged 30 to 39 who had recovered from COVID-19. The nucleotide sequence reads TGCGCCAGCAGCTTGGCCGCGGGAGGAGCCTACGAGCAGTACTTC. This gives the protein CASSLAAGGAYEQYF.